This TCR beta chain was sequenced for a study of T cells after posttransplantation cyclophosphamide (dated by TCRdb to 2016 to 2017). Turning to the overall study: T cell repertoire reconstitution was tracked by TRB sequencing after myeloablative bone marrow transplantation in which posttransplantation cyclophosphamide was used as GVHD prophylaxis. Samples from a few dozen PTCy-treated patients, along with samples from roughly 16 of their related bone marrow donors, underwent antigen receptor sequencing. TRB sequencing was also done on up to about 3 additional blood samples from 2 to 5.2 years after transplant in 3 patients, and on pretransplant blood from several patients. Because TRA and TRB clonality correlated tightly in under 10 samples, later TCR analyses were limited to TRB. Blood from all 30 or so PTCy patients who had 1-year posttransplant specimens underwent TRB sequencing. Public TRB sequences were checked against a database of over 3,500 sequences associated with responses to pathogens, tumor antigens, self-antigens and alloantigens.

This clone was observed many times. The clone's antigen remains unknown. Per-nucleotide qualities are absent, and no much larger clonotype sits a single base away. Genomic DNA was the input for TRB sequencing, which was run either with the immunoSEQ assay at survey resolution or with the hsTCRB kit. On the study's bioinformatics: Initial read processing used immunoSEQ software, and repertoire analyses used the LymphoSeq R package. For each TRB dataset, clonality was calculated as 1 minus normalized Shannon entropy, and the Gini coefficient was computed as well. To infer phenotypes in unsorted samples, TRB sequences from sorted subsets of the recipient or donor were mapped onto the unsorted samples of the same recipient. This is the immuneACCESS table as TCRdb keeps it, with only in-frame sequences that have V and J called. A part of the clones is gone; compared with another copy, unresolved V genes explain less than half, and the rest is unexplained. Clone size and the V and J calls come from that table; the DNA yielded D and trimming. The table gives about 2,700 clones for this sample, with none occurring only once. The ten top clones hold roughly 10% of the sample.

Sample treatment or condition, as interpreted from the label and publication: high-dose cyclophosphamide on days +3 and +4 as single-agent GVHD prophylaxis. Busulfan and fludarabine conditioning, a related or unrelated marrow graft, and cyclophosphamide on days +3 and +4 were given to PTCy patients. The PTCy-treated patients were drawn from a prospective, multi-institutional clinical trial. Peripheral blood and bone marrow mononuclear cells were isolated by Ficoll-Hypaque density centrifugation and were cryopreserved. The V and J ends are trimmed by 3 bases and 2 bases, leaving 9 bases between them. Measured from the cysteine to the phenylalanine, the CDR3 is 14 residues long. Only the CDR3 part of the read is kept: 42 bases, read in frame from the first base. The germline V gene encodes CDR1 SGHRS and CDR2 YFSETQ. Overall study outcomes, separate from this receptor: The TRB repertoires of T cells infiltrating skin or GI tract showed only limited overlap with the TRB repertoires of T cells in blood. Across roughly 40 patients, recipient CMV seropositivity and CMV reactivation were highly associated with TRB clonality; PTCy diversity was similar to CNI/methotrexate controls. At 1-2 months, donor-recipient similarity was low but rose over the first year, and the later blood repertoires were often dominated by donor CD8+ memory clones.

The sequences come from PBMCs, collected 32 days after allogeneic stem cell transplant with posttransplant cyclophosphamide. The V gene is TRBV5-1 and the J gene is TRBJ2-1; possibly the D gene is TRBD2, per 6 matching bases. This receptor was taken from a female patient aged 45-60 years who received an allogeneic stem cell transplant from a related donor, was CMV-positive, and had no GVHD. After a transplant, some T cells may be of graft donor origin. The DNA sequence is TGCGCCAGCAGCTCCGGCGGGACCTACAATGAGCAGTTCTTC. It is translated as CASSSGGTYNEQFF.